This T cell receptor beta chain emerged from a study of T cell repertoires in ileal Crohn's disease (dated by TCRdb to about 2019). Describing the broader study: The median duration of disease was 7.5 to 9.5 years, and at the time of surgery approximately 33% of patients were active smokers. Surgery was performed for a complication in all patients, with stricturing disease in 61% and penetrating disease in around 40%. About half of the patients received postoperative therapy: about a dozen received thiopurines and around 20 received anti-TNF agents. A prospective multicentre cohort supplied the 57 Crohn's disease patients whose TCR repertoires were analysed. The study was conducted in parallel with a multicentre cohort that was designed to identify predictors of early endoscopic recurrence following ileocolonic resection. Endoscopic postoperative recurrence was defined as a Rutgeerts score above i0. A total of about 170 mucosal samples from roughly 57 patients were sequenced, with samples obtained at several locations on the surgical specimen and at postoperative endoscopy.

Only one count was recorded for this clone. The antigen it recognizes is unknown. Base qualities are not recorded, but no much larger clone differs from it by a single base. V loses 4 bases at its end and J loses 7 bases; junction bases beyond the gene matches: 6. There are 14 amino acids in the CDR3, from cysteine to phenylalanine inclusive. The only DNA kept is the CDR3, 42 bases in frame from the first base. The germline V gene yields SGDLS for CDR1 and YYNGEE for CDR2. Five hundred nanograms of biopsy DNA per sample were submitted for commercial TCRB immunosequencing. A two-step, amplification bias-controlled multiplex PCR was used by Adaptive Biotechnology to amplify CDR3 regions from genomic DNA. The first PCR used primers for every V and J gene segment; the second PCR added barcodes and Illumina adapters. CDR3 libraries were sequenced using an Illumina instrument. The original pipeline was this. Vendor-provided pipelines were combined with custom analysis of raw data in R/Bioconductor under R version 3.3.0. Clonality, which ranges from 0 to 1, was calculated as the inverse of the normalised Shannon entropy across all productive clones. High-frequency clones were defined as the share of the repertoire taken up by the top 100 clones, keeping only clones that passed a 95% confidence test. Repertoire diversity was measured with the Simpson index, and overlap between samples was measured with the Morisita-Horn index. Sourced from immuneACCESS, this table was stored by TCRdb with only in-frame sequences that have V and J called. A share of the clones is absent; for the studies checked, an unresolved V gene accounts for under half, and the remainder has no known explanation. The V and J calls and the clone size are those of that table, but D and trimming were determined from the DNA. This sample holds over 8,000 clones; approximately 80% were observed only once. Of the sample, roughly 13% falls within the top ten clones.

Points the paper makes about the study in general: Only a subgroup of patients, of unstated size, had mucosal CD4 and CD8 T cells sorted and sequenced. Higher percentages of high-frequency clones at the time of surgery were linked to endoscopic recurrence, and every patient with clonality above 26.8% (18/57) had recurrence. Compared with non-smokers, patients who were active smokers at surgery showed a significantly higher proportion of clonal expansions (about 25% vs 20%, p=0.02). Compared with CD4 T cells, sorted CD8 T cells held more high-frequency clones, which suggests that the mucosal expansions were mostly CD8.

To be eligible, patients had to be adults with ileal or ileocolonic Crohn's disease and an indication for ileocolonic resection. Before DNA extraction, whole ileal mucosal biopsies were kept frozen at -80 degrees C. Genomic DNA was extracted from frozen whole biopsies using a TRizol-based method and was quantified with a NanoDrop 2000 spectrophotometer. This sequence uses TRBV9 and TRBJ2-2, with 8 bases in between that match TRBD2. The TCR originated in an adult with Crohn's disease. The sequenced sample was ileal tissue. The DNA sequence is as follows: TGTGCCAGCAGCACTAGCGGTGCGGGCGGGGAGCTGTTTTTT. Its coded protein is CASSTSGAGGELFF.